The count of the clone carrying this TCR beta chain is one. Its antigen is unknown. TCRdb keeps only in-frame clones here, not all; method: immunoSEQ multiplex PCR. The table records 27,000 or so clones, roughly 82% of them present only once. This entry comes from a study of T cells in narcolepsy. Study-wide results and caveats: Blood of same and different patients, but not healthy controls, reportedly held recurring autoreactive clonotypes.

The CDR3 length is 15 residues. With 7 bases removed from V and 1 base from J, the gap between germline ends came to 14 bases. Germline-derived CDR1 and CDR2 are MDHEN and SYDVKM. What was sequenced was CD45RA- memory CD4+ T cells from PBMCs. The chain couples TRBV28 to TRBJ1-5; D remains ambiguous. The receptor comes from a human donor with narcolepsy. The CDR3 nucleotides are TGTGCCAGCACTTCATCTCCCGAGAGCAATCAGCCCCAGCATTTT. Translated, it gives CASTSSPESNQPQHF. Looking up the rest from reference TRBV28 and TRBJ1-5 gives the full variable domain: DVKVTQSSRYLVKRTGEKVFLECVQDMDHENMFWYRQDPGLGLRLIYFSYDVKMKEKGDIPEGYSVSREKKERFSLILESASTNQTSMYLCASTSSPESNQPQHFGDGTRLSIL.